A selection of T cell receptor beta chains follows, all from one sample in a study of radiotherapy plus CTLA-4 blockade in lung cancer. Method: immunoSEQ multiplex PCR; TCRdb's copy keeps in-frame clones and lacks some. The sample holds approximately 76,000 clones, over 70% seen once. Sequenced here: peripheral blood, sampled from a patient treated with radiotherapy plus ipilimumab. All receptors derive from a human donor with non-small cell lung cancer who had a partial response to radiotherapy plus ipilimumab. Some clones in this sample may be carry-over from other donors' samples. CDR3s include the opening cysteine and the closing phenylalanine or tryptophan. Each record gives: clone size, V gene, D gene, J gene, CDR3 DNA, CDR3 protein. A D gene is named only where the DNA matches it firmly. Expanded clones are given a class, and other clones once, few, many or no size at all.

.,TRBV7-2,.,TRBJ1-5,TGTGCCAGCAGCTTGCAGGGCGATCAGCCCCAGCATTTT,CASSLQGDQPQHF
.,TRBV2,.,TRBJ2-7,TGTGCCAGCAGGAGGACAGTTTACGAGCAGTACTTC,CASRRTVYEQYF
.,TRBV4-1,.,TRBJ2-1,TGCGCCAGCAGCATTAACTCGGGCCTAGGGGTCGATGAGCAGTTCTTC,CASSINSGLGVDEQFF
.,TRBV7-2,.,TRBJ2-2,TGTGCCAGCAGCTTAGTAGTCTTCGCGGGGGCGGGCACCGGGGAGCTGTTTTTT,CASSLVVFAGAGTGELFF
.,TRBV9,TRBD2,TRBJ2-3,TGTGCCAGCAGCGTGGTCCCAGCGGGAGGCCCCCTGGATACGCAGTATTTT,CASSVVPAGGPLDTQYF
.,TRBV5-6,.,TRBJ2-7,TGTGCCAGCAGCTTCCCAGGTACCTACGAGCAGTACTTC,CASSFPGTYEQYF
.,TRBV19,.,TRBJ2-7,TGTGCCAGTAGCCCAGGGTTAGGGATTAACTACGAGCAGTACTTC,CASSPGLGINYEQYF
.,TRBV14,.,TRBJ1-6,TGTGCCAGCAGCCAAGATCCTCCCTACTCCTATAATTCACCCCTCCACTTT,CASSQDPPYSYNSPLHF
.,TRBV4-3,.,TRBJ2-5,TGCGCCAGCAGCCAAGAGACTCAAGAGACCCAGTACTTC,CASSQETQETQYF
.,TRBV11-2,TRBD1,TRBJ1-1,TGTGCCAGCACCAAGGAGAGGGGGCTTGGTGAAGCTTTCTTT,CASTKERGLGEAFF
.,TRBV29-1,.,TRBJ2-2,TGCAGCGTCGCTCGAGGACAAAACACCGGGGAGCTGTTTTTT,CSVARGQNTGELFF
.,TRBV9,.,TRBJ2-3,TGTGCCAGCAGCGTAGTTGGTTACTCCACAGATACGCAGTATTTT,CASSVVGYSTDTQYF
.,TRBV6-1,.,TRBJ2-3,TGTGCCAGCAGAAAACAGGGTGCAGATACGCAGTATTTT,CASRKQGADTQYF
.,TRBV9,.,TRBJ2-3,TGTGCCAGCAGCGCCTTGAGGGGGGGCGAAAGCACAGATACGCAGTATTTT,CASSALRGGESTDTQYF
.,TRBV18,.,TRBJ2-7,TGTGCCAGCTCTCAACCGAGTGGCGAGCAGTACTTC,CASSQPSGEQYF
once,TRBV18,.,TRBJ1-6,TGTGCCAGCTCACCCGGTGTGGATTCACCCCTCCACTTT,CASSPGVDSPLHF
.,TRBV19,TRBD1,TRBJ1-1,TGTGCCAGTAGTAGACAGGGTTCTCAGGATGAAGCTTTCTTT,CASSRQGSQDEAFF
.,TRBV10-2,TRBD1,TRBJ2-7,TGCGCCAGCAGTCGACAACAGCCGGGACAGAGATACGAGCAGTACTTC,CASSRQQPGQRYEQYF
.,TRBV11-2,.,TRBJ2-7,TGTGCCAGCAGCTTATCGCAGGCGCACTCCTACGAGCAGTACTTC,CASSLSQAHSYEQYF
.,TRBV18,TRBD2,TRBJ2-1,TGTGCCAGCTCACCAAGGCACTCCGGGACTAGCGGGATGGTGTTCTTC,CASSPRHSGTSGMVFF
.,TRBV6-6,TRBD2,TRBJ2-2,TGTGCCAGCAGTTACTGGACTAGCGGGGGGACCGGGGAGCTGTTTTTT,CASSYWTSGGTGELFF
few,TRBV7-2,TRBD1,TRBJ1-5,TGTGCCAGCAGCCTCAGGGGGAGCAATCAGCCCCAGCATTTT,CASSLRGSNQPQHF
.,TRBV18,TRBD1,TRBJ1-3,TGTGCCAGCTCACGGGAAAGGACAGGGCAAGGAAACACCATATATTTT,CASSRERTGQGNTIYF
once,TRBV11-3,TRBD1,TRBJ2-1,TGTGCCAGCAGCCAAGAGTCCGGACAGGGCAACAATGAGCAGTTCTTC,CASSQESGQGNNEQFF
.,TRBV5-1,TRBD1,TRBJ1-6,TGCGCCAGCAGATCCCAGGGGGTTAATTCACCCCTCCACTTT,CASRSQGVNSPLHF
few,TRBV7-3,TRBD1,TRBJ2-2,TGTGCCAGCAGCTTAGAGGTTGCTCGCCGGGACAGGGGAGCCGGGGAGCTGTTTTTT,CASSLEVARRDRGAGELFF
few,TRBV14,TRBD1,TRBJ1-1,TGTGCCAGCAGCCAATTACAGGGGGCGAACACTGAAGCTTTCTTT,CASSQLQGANTEAFF
.,TRBV28,.,TRBJ2-7,TGTGCCAGCAGTTTCGGCCTCTCTGGGGCGAGCTCCTACGAGCAGTACTTC,CASSFGLSGASSYEQYF
.,TRBV13,TRBD2,TRBJ2-7,TGTGCCAGCAGGAGGACTAGCGGGGCATACGAGCAGTACTTC,CASRRTSGAYEQYF
.,TRBV28,.,TRBJ1-1,TGTGCCAGCAGTCCCCCCGGGGGGGGGAACACTGAAGCTTTCTTT,CASSPPGGGNTEAFF
.,TRBV5-1,TRBD2,TRBJ2-5,TGCGCCAGCAGACCTACTAGCGGGGGCCTCCAAGAGACCCAGTACTTC,CASRPTSGGLQETQYF
few,TRBV10-3,.,TRBJ2-7,TGTGCCATCAGTGACCGGGGCTACGAGCAGTACTTC,CAISDRGYEQYF
.,TRBV18,.,TRBJ2-3,TGTGCCAGCTCACCACTGGGAGTAGGGCCAGATACGCAGTATTTT,CASSPLGVGPDTQYF
.,TRBV11-3,TRBD2,TRBJ2-3,TGTGCCAGCAGCTTGAAAGCGGGAGTGGGCACAGATACGCAGTATTTT,CASSLKAGVGTDTQYF
.,TRBV28,.,TRBJ1-1,TGTGCCAGCAGTTTGGGGGGGGCGGGGGGAACTGAAGCTTTCTTT,CASSLGGAGGTEAFF
.,TRBV12-5,.,TRBJ2-7,TGTGCTAGTGGCCCCCCTCAGGTTTACGAGCAGTACTTC,CASGPPQVYEQYF
.,TRBV29-1,TRBD1,TRBJ2-2,TGCAGCGTTGAAAACAGGGGTAACACCGGGGAGCTGTTTTTT,CSVENRGNTGELFF
few,TRBV2,TRBD1,TRBJ1-4,TGTGCCAGTCTAGACAGGGAAACTAATGAAAAACTGTTTTTT,CASLDRETNEKLFF
.,TRBV11-3,TRBD1,TRBJ1-6,TGTGCCAGCAGCTCTACAGGGGGCGCATGGAACTCACCCCTCCACTTT,CASSSTGGAWNSPLHF
.,TRBV4-2,.,TRBJ2-3,TGTGCCAGCAGCACTAATGGAGATACGCAGTATTTT,CASSTNGDTQYF
few,TRBV28,.,TRBJ2-2,TGTGCCAGCAGTTTCTTTTCCGGGGAGCTGTTTTTT,CASSFFSGELFF
.,TRBV28,TRBD2,TRBJ2-1,TGTGCCAGCAGCCCCGCTTTGGGCGGGGGTGACAATGAGCAGTTCTTC,CASSPALGGGDNEQFF
few,TRBV4-3,TRBD1,TRBJ1-1,TGCGCCAGCAGACAACTGGACAGGGTGAACACTGAAGCTTTCTTT,CASRQLDRVNTEAFF
.,TRBV9,TRBD2,TRBJ2-1,TGTGCCAGCAGCTCTCGGACTAGCGGGAGTTACAATGAGCAGTTCTTC,CASSSRTSGSYNEQFF
.,TRBV28,TRBD1,TRBJ2-5,TGTGCCACTGGACAGGGGAACGAAGAGACCCAGTACTTC,CATGQGNEETQYF
.,TRBV6-6,TRBD1,TRBJ1-5,TGTGCCAGCAAGACAGGGATCAATCAGCCCCAGCATTTT,CASKTGINQPQHF
.,TRBV2,TRBD2,TRBJ2-1,TGTGCCAGCGGGACTAGCGGGCGGGGCTACAATGAGCAGTTCTTC,CASGTSGRGYNEQFF
once,TRBV4-2,TRBD2,TRBJ2-3,TGTGCCAGCAGCCTCAACGGACTAGCGGGGGTAGATACGCAGTATTTT,CASSLNGLAGVDTQYF
.,TRBV19,TRBD1,TRBJ1-4,TGTGCCAGTACCGGGACAGCTAATGAAAAACTGTTTTTT,CASTGTANEKLFF
.,TRBV27,TRBD1,TRBJ2-2,TGTGCCAGCAGTTTCCTTGGACAGGGGGCGGCAGCGAACACCGGGGAGCTGTTTTTT,CASSFLGQGAAANTGELFF
.,TRBV2,.,TRBJ1-2,TGTGCCAGCGGGGCCGATCGGCCGTATGGCTACACCTTC,CASGADRPYGYTF
.,TRBV6-5,TRBD2,TRBJ2-1,TGTGCCAGCAGTTACTCAGCGGGGGGCGGGGATGAGCAGTTCTTC,CASSYSAGGGDEQFF
.,TRBV7-8,.,TRBJ1-1,TGTGCCAGCAGCTTAGAAAGGACAAGGAACACTGAAGCTTTCTTT,CASSLERTRNTEAFF
.,TRBV28,TRBD1,TRBJ1-5,TGTGCCAGCAGCCAGGGGGCGAGGCAGCCCCAGCATTTT,CASSQGARQPQHF
.,TRBV6-5,.,TRBJ2-2,TGTGCCGCCTCGGGACTGCTCAACACCGGGGAGCTGTTTTTT,CAASGLLNTGELFF
few,TRBV19,.,TRBJ1-1,TGTGCCAGTAGTATGACAGAGAACACTGAAGCTTTCTTT,CASSMTENTEAFF
few,TRBV30,TRBD2,TRBJ2-1,TGTGCCTGGGGCTTCGGACTAGCGGGGTACAATGAGCAGTTCTTC,CAWGFGLAGYNEQFF
.,TRBV9,TRBD1,TRBJ1-1,TGTGCCAGCAGCGGGGTTTTAAGGACAGGGGCTAACACTGAAGCTTTCTTT,CASSGVLRTGANTEAFF
.,TRBV6-1,TRBD2,TRBJ2-7,TGTGCCAGCAGTGACCCCGGGGGGACGGGCTCCTACGAGCAGTACTTC,CASSDPGGTGSYEQYF